This paragraph covers one T cell receptor (beta chain) sequence. The data were taken from a study of T cells in Graves' hyperthyroidism and ophthalmopathy. The TCR beta CDR3 regions underwent amplification using RNA transcripts as the source. HTBI primers were employed in a first-round RT-PCR of the TCR CDR3. TCRdb passed the multiplex PCR reads through MiXCR, listing each CDR3 protein once. Of about 270,000 distinct CDR3 sequences in the sample, approximately 23% were seen once. V gave up 0 bases and J gave up 8 bases, with 12 bases separating them. The CDR3 contains 14 residues. CDR1 and CDR2 (germline): SGHRS, YFSETQ.

The gene calls are TRBV5-1 and TRBJ2-1; a weak D match, TRBD1 (5 bases). Sequenced material: blood. The source of this sequence is a man aged 30 to 39 with Graves' ophthalmopathy. The CDR3: CASSLGRVVDEQFF. The CDR3 DNA reads TGCGCCAGCAGCTTGGGCAGGGTGGTCGATGAGCAGTTCTTC.